The 20 T cell receptor beta chains below were found in one sample sequenced in a study of shared clonotypes between healthy human individuals. The repertoire was sequenced with immunoSEQ multiplex PCR; TCRdb's copy has only in-frame clones and lacks some. Among roughly 640,000 clones, around 72% were seen once, and the ten largest hold approximately 1.7%. The sample consisted of memory CD4+ T cells sorted from blood. The subset is: CD45RA-negative fraction. These receptors originate from a woman in her thirties in good health.

The J gene is TRBJ2-7, the V gene TRBV10-2; 8 bases fit TRBD2. The germline V gene has CDR1 WSHSY and CDR2 SAAADI. This CDR3 spans 15 amino acids. The V segment lost 6 bases and the J segment 1 base; nucleotides outside the gene matches: 8. For the CDR3, the DNA is TGCGCCAGCAGCCCCACGGTAGCGGGATCCTACGAGCAGTACTTC. This encodes CASSPTVAGSYEQYF.

V gene TRBV7-9 combines with J gene TRBJ2-1; D remains unclear. Germline CDR1 SEHNR, CDR2 FQNEAQ (reference sequence). Between the trimmed V and J ends, which lost 3 bases and 7 bases, there was a span of 13 bases. CDR3 length: 14 amino acids. CDR3 region: CASSFSLVENEQFF. The CDR3 nucleotides read TGTGCCAGCAGCTTTAGTCTAGTTGAGAATGAGCAGTTCTTC.

This clone has a single count. Other DNA sequences of this sample code for an identical CDR3. This chain connects TRBV5-1 to TRBJ1-6; 7 bases are a match to TRBD1. The CDR3 spans 15 residues. Germline V lookup: CDR1 SGHRS, CDR2 YFSETQ. With V trimmed by 4 bases and J by 5 bases, 6 bases remained unmatched. The CDR3 sequence is CASSPGDRDNSPLHF. In DNA form, the CDR3 reads TGCGCCAGCAGCCCCGGGGACAGAGATAATTCACCCCTCCACTTT.

CDR3 region: CASSDGESEQYF. The CDR3 bases are TGTGCCAGCAGTGACGGGGAGAGCGAGCAGTACTTC. The rearrangement uses TRBV2 and TRBJ2-7; maybe TRBD2 (5 bases). Between the trimmed V and J ends, which lost 3 bases and 6 bases, there was a span of 9 bases. Germline-derived CDR1 and CDR2 are SNHLY and FYNNEI. This CDR3 contains 12 residues.

The count of this clone is one. The chain couples TRBV28 to TRBJ1-2; the D gene is possibly TRBD1 (5 bases). CDR1 MDHEN and CDR2 SYDVKM come from the germline V gene. Trimming removed 6 bases at V and 4 bases at J, with 15 bases between. The CDR3 is 14 residues long. CDR3 DNA sequence: TGTGCCAGCAGCACAACGGGGGACCTCTATGGCTACACCTTC. Amino acids: CASSTTGDLYGYTF.

This clone was observed a single time. J is TRBJ1-5 and V is TRBV27; TRBD1 matches 7 bases. Germline lookup yields CDR1 MNHEY and CDR2 SMNVEV (reference sequence). The trim removed 3 bases at V and 2 bases at J, leaving 16 bases unmatched. This CDR3 comprises 19 residues. As DNA, the CDR3 is TGTGCCAGCAGTTTTGGTCAGGGGGGATTTGGTGGTGGCAATCAGCCCCAGCATTTT. Protein sequence: CASSFGQGGFGGGNQPQHF.

This sequence joins TRBV5-1 and TRBJ1-4; no firm D call. The CDR3 is 13 residues long. Trimming pared 5 bases from V and 5 bases from J, leaving 10 bases between. CDR1 and CDR2 from the germline V gene are SGHRS and YFSETQ. CDR3 DNA: TGCGCCAGCAGGAGGGAGAGAAATGAAAAACTGTTTTTT. Translating gives CASRRERNEKLFF. Full variable domain (missing parts from reference TRBV5-1 and TRBJ1-4): KAGVTQTPRYLIKTRGQQVTLSCSPISGHRSVSWYQQTPGQGLQFLFEYFSETQRNKGNFPGRFSGRQFSNSRSEMNVSTLELGDSALYLCASRRERNEKLFFGSGTQLSVL.

This clone is a singleton in its sample. The CDR3 region has the DNA TGTGCCAGCGAACAACGTGACACCATATATTTT. It is translated as CASEQRDTIYF. The rearrangement joins TRBV18 to TRBJ1-3; D is unclear. V was clipped by 8 bases and J by 8 bases, with 10 bases between them. The CDR3 spans 11 residues. CDR1 KGHSH and CDR2 LQKENI come from the germline V gene.

Regarding this clone: The same CDR3 arises from other DNA sequences in this sample as well. The genes are TRBV25-1 and TRBJ2-2; 10 positions agree with TRBD1. Germline V gives CDR1 MGHDK, CDR2 SYGVNS. The CDR3 has 15 residues. Trimming cost V 3 bases and J 4 bases; bases outside gene matches: 2. CDR3 in DNA: TGTGCCAGCAGTGAGCGGACAGGGGGCACCGGGGAGCTGTTTTTT. Translation gives CASSERTGGTGELFF.

For the CDR3, the DNA is TGTGCCAGCAGCTTATTGTCGGGCACCGGAGATACGCAGTATTTT. Its protein is CASSLLSGTGDTQYF. The rearrangement links TRBV11-2 to TRBJ2-3, with no clear D. The CDR3 loop spans 15 amino acids. In germline, CDR1 is SGHAT, CDR2 FQNNGV. V was pared by 2 bases and J by 5 bases, with 14 bases between.

In this sample, this clone turned up many times. Other DNA sequences in the sample encode the same CDR3. CDR3 loop: CASSDNRGPNQPQHF. The CDR3 nucleotides read TGTGCCAGCAGTGACAACAGGGGGCCCAATCAGCCCCAGCATTTT. The V and J genes are TRBV6-1 and TRBJ1-5, with 9 bases that match TRBD1. Trimming at V came to 3 bases and at J to 3 bases, leaving 3 bases not matched to a gene. The CDR3 consists of 15 residues. The germline V gene has CDR1 MNHNS and CDR2 SASEGT.

This chain connects TRBV29-1 to TRBJ1-1; no definite D call. The CDR3 contains 13 residues. Germline CDR1 is SQVTM and CDR2 is ANQGSEA. Between the trimmed V and J ends, which lost 3 bases and 0 bases, there was a span of 8 bases. CDR3 DNA: TGCAGCGTTGATCTCAGCATGAACACTGAAGCTTTCTTT. It codes for CSVDLSMNTEAFF.

The V call is TRBV6-6, the J call TRBJ1-2, with a weak D call TRBD1 (5 bases). Germline V gene lookup returns CDR1 MNHNY and CDR2 SVGAGI (reference sequence). V lost 6 bases and J 1 base, leaving 6 bases between the germline ends. This CDR3 has 12 residues. CDR3 nucleotide sequence: TGTGCCAGCAGGCAGGGTAACTATGGCTACACCTTC. It codes for CASRQGNYGYTF.

This chain links TRBV7-9 with TRBJ2-7; no firm D call. Germline values: CDR1 SEHNR, CDR2 FQNEAQ (reference sequence). The CDR3 loop spans 12 amino acids. V was pared by 3 bases and J by 2 bases, with 5 bases between. CDR3: CASSFEAYEQYF. The CDR3 bases are TGTGCCAGCAGCTTTGAGGCCTACGAGCAGTACTTC.

This clone was observed a few times. The V gene is TRBV5-5, the J gene TRBJ1-1; D not resolved. In germline, CDR1 is SGHKS, CDR2 YYEKEE (reference sequence). The CDR3 is made up of 18 amino acids. Trimming shortened V by 0 bases and J by 5 bases, and 23 bases separated the two germline ends. CDR3 sequence reads: CASSLGHTGGLLGTEAFF. The CDR3 region has the DNA TGTGCCAGCAGCTTGGGCCATACGGGCGGGCTGCTGGGTACTGAAGCTTTCTTT.

The V call is TRBV7-2, the J call TRBJ1-2, with TRBD1 matching 7 bases. CDR3 length equals 14 residues. J lost 8 bases, V lost 1 base, and 7 bases had no gene match. Germline V gene lookup returns CDR1 SGHTA and CDR2 FQGNSA. CDR3 region: CASSLVEGASGYTF. In DNA form, the CDR3 reads TGTGCCAGCAGCTTAGTTGAGGGGGCTTCCGGCTACACCTTC. The whole variable domain, remainder taken from reference TRBV7-2 and TRBJ1-2, is GAGVSQSPSNKVTEKGKDVELRCDPISGHTALYWYRQSLGQGLEFLIYFQGNSAPDKSGLPSDRFSAERTGGSVSTLTIQRTQQEDSAVYLCASSLVEGASGYTFGSGTRLTVV.

This clone has a single count. The chain links TRBV2 to TRBJ2-7, with TRBD2 matching over 8 bases. The germline gives CDR1 SNHLY, CDR2 FYNNEI. J gave up 7 bases and V 4 bases, and 9 bases lay outside the gene matches. CDR3 length: 14 residues. The CDR3 spells CASSATSGGWEQYF. The CDR3 DNA reads as TGTGCCAGCAGTGCTACTAGCGGAGGTTGGGAGCAGTACTTC.

The genes are TRBV19 and TRBJ2-7, with 8 bases identical to TRBD1. The ends lost 2 bases at V and 3 bases at J; junction bases unmatched: 6. The germline V gene has CDR1 LNHDA and CDR2 SQIVND (reference sequence). The CDR3 length is 15 residues. CDR3 amino acids: CASSIFAGGIYEQYF. For the CDR3, the DNA is TGTGCCAGTAGTATATTCGCAGGGGGCATCTACGAGCAGTACTTC.

This clone was detected once. The V call is TRBV19, the J call TRBJ1-5; D gene unclear. The CDR3 has 17 residues. V dropped 6 bases and J dropped 0 bases, with 18 bases sitting between them. Germline loops: CDR1 LNHDA, CDR2 SQIVND (reference sequence). The chain's CDR3 is CASSPRVDGNSNQPQHF. The DNA for the CDR3 is TGTGCCAGTAGCCCAAGGGTCGACGGGAATAGCAATCAGCCCCAGCATTTT.

This clone was counted a few times. The chain has TRBV4-1 and TRBJ1-4; D possibly corresponds to TRBD1 (6 bases). Between the trimmed V and J ends, which lost 2 bases and 8 bases, there was a span of 18 bases. Germline V gene data show CDR1 as MGHRA and CDR2 as YSYEKL. The length of the CDR3 is 16 residues. CDR3 bases: TGCGCCAGCAGCCAATACGTAGGGGACATTGGGGAAAAACTGTTTTTT. It yields the protein CASSQYVGDIGEKLFF.